The clone carrying this T cell receptor (beta chain) was seen at least ten times. Its antigen is still unknown. RNA transcripts gave rise to amplified TCR beta CDR3 regions. HTBI primers drove first-round RT-PCR of the TCR CDR3. MiXCR, applied by TCRdb to the multiplex PCR reads, yields one record per CDR3 protein. Among a few hundred thousand distinct CDR3 sequences listed, roughly an eighth were seen once. The data belong to a study of T cells in Graves' hyperthyroidism and ophthalmopathy. Study results and limitations: Blood also contained most expanded thyroid clonotypes above 0.001.

Absence of ophthalmopathy progression within 18 months defined stable Graves' hyperthyroidism. Patients showing uncontrolled infection, other autoimmune disease, pregnancy or lactation were ineligible. Isolation of PBMCs was performed on 8.5 to 10 ml fresh peripheral blood. The CDR3 loop spans 17 amino acids. With 1 base removed from V and 2 bases from J, the gap between germline ends came to 18 bases. CDR1 and CDR2 from the germline V gene are LGHDT and YNNKEL (reference sequence). The rearrangement links TRBV3-1 to TRBJ2-7; D assignment may be TRBD1 or TRBD2 (5 bases each). Sequencing was done on a sample of blood. The sequence was obtained from a woman younger than 35 with Graves' hyperthyroidism. The CDR3 here is CASSQAVSGRTPYEQYF. As DNA, the CDR3 is TGTGCCAGCAGCCAAGCTGTGTCGGGACGAACCCCCTACGAGCAGTACTTC.